The 32 T cell receptor beta chains below all came from one sample that was sequenced in a study of tumor and adjacent non-tumor tissue in lung cancer. RNA was extracted from bulk tissue without any cell sorting. This non-tumor lung sample came from over 3 cm beyond the tumor edge. TCRbeta libraries were built with three rounds of nested PCR, modified from ARM-PCR. TCRdb reanalysed the multiplex PCR reads using MiXCR and keeps one entry per CDR3 protein. The sample has 60,000 to 100,000 distinct CDR3 sequences; just over 75% are singletons. What was sequenced was distant non-tumor lung tissue. These receptors came from a man aged 65 to 79 with non-small cell lung cancer.

Points on this clonotype: Given a much more abundant clone one base away, this may be a read error. The rearrangement uses TRBV28 and TRBJ2-7, with 7 positions matching TRBD1. Germline V gene lookup returns CDR1 MDHEN and CDR2 SYDVKM. CDR3 length: 18 residues. The CDR3 DNA sequence: TGTGTCAGCAGTTCTCACACCTCTTATCGGGACAGCATCTACGAGCAGTACTTC. It codes for CVSSSHTSYRDSIYEQYF.

On this clonotype itself: This is likely a read error, given that the CDR3 carries no conserved phenylalanine or tryptophan at its end. The chain uses TRBV4-2 and TRBJ2-3, with D possibly matching TRBD1 (6 bases). The CDR3 has 15 residues. CDR1 is LGHNA, CDR2 YNFKEQ, per germline. CDR3 in amino acids: CASSQADRTTYTQYL. CDR3 nucleotide sequence: TGTGCCAGCAGCCAAGCGGACAGAACCACATATACGCAGTATTTG.

This clonotype is a singleton in its sample. Possible read error: a much larger clone is one base away. V usage is TRBV6-5 and J usage is TRBJ1-3, with D tentatively TRBD1 (6 bases). Germline V lookup: CDR1 MNHEY, CDR2 SVGAGI. The CDR3 loop spans 14 amino acids. The CDR3 region has the DNA TGTACCAGCAAAGCAGGGGACCCTGGAAACACCATATATTTT. This sequence encodes CTSKAGDPGNTIYF.

As concerns this clonotype: At one boundary the junction diverges from the germline segment, which might be a read error. The rearrangement uses TRBV4-3 and TRBJ2-7; D is unresolved. Germline values: CDR1 LGHNA, CDR2 YSLEER. This CDR3 region has 15 residues. CDR3 sequence: CASSQAYPPSYEQYF. The CDR3 bases are TGCGCCAGCAGTCAAGCTTATCCGCCCTCCTACGAGCAGTACTTC.

Regarding this clonotype: At one of its ends the junction is not consistent with the germline gene, which may arise from a read error. V usage is TRBV20-1 and J usage is TRBJ1-2; possible D gene TRBD1, 5 bases. The germline V gene encodes CDR1 DFQATT and CDR2 SNEGSKA (reference sequence). The CDR3 has 12 amino acids. CDR3 bases: TGCAGTGCAATTGGGGGGAACTATGGCTACTCCTTC. Protein: CSAIGGNYGYSF.

In this sample, this clonotype turned up many times. The rearrangement links TRBV10-3 to TRBJ2-1; possibly TRBD2 for D (5 bases). The CDR3 runs 16 residues. V was cut by 3 bases and J by 6 bases, with 18 bases left in between. Germline loops: CDR1 ENHRY, CDR2 SYGVKD. CDR3 in amino acids: CAISEGRAGPLNEQFF. DNA for the CDR3: TGTGCCATCAGTGAAGGTAGGGCGGGCCCCCTCAATGAGCAGTTCTTC.

Remarks on this clonotype: A much larger clone lies one base from this, so it may be a read error. This rearrangement joins TRBV20-1 to TRBJ1-4, with D unclear. The CDR3 loop spans 15 amino acids. The V gene's germline CDR1 is DFQATT and CDR2 SNEGSKA (reference sequence). The CDR3, as DNA: TGCAATGCTAGAGACCGGATGGTCCGAGGTGAAAAACTGTTTTTT. This gives the protein CNARDRMVRGEKLFF.

Of note for this clonotype: At one of its ends the junction is not consistent with the germline gene, which may arise from a read error. V is TRBV11-1 and J is TRBJ2-7; D is perhaps TRBD1 (5 bases). This CDR3 has 14 residues. Germline CDR1 SGHAT, CDR2 FQDESV (reference sequence). Here the CDR3 reads CASSSRETICEHYF. CDR3 nucleotides: TGTGCCAGCAGCTCCAGGGAAACGATCTGCGAGCATTACTTC.

Concerning this clonotype itself: A read error may account for a junction end that differs from germline. CDR3 residues: CTSRAGGGYTF. Here the CDR3 DNA reads TGTACCAGCAGAGCCGGGGGTGGCTACACCTTC. The gene calls are TRBV6-2 or TRBV6-3 and TRBJ1-2; weak D call: TRBD1 (5 bases). The CDR3 length is 11 residues. From germline, CDR1 is MNHEY and CDR2 SVGEGT.

The chain carries TRBV11-3 and TRBJ2-3; D is ambiguous. CDR1 SGHNT and CDR2 YENEEA come from the germline V gene. CDR3 length: 15 amino acids. CDR3 bases: TGTGTCAACAGCTTATCCCATTCCGGATACCGGCTGCAGTATTTT. Translating it yields CVNSLSHSGYRLQYF.

With respect to this clonotype: Being one base from a much bigger clone, this may be a read error. The chain is built from TRBV6-1 and TRBJ2-1, with TRBD2 as a possible D gene (5 bases). Per germline, CDR1 MNHNS and CDR2 SASEGT. This CDR3 has 16 amino acids. Here the CDR3 DNA reads TGTGTCAGCAGTGAAGGTCCCGGGGTCTCCTACAATGAGCAGTTCTTC. It specifies CVSSEGPGVSYNEQFF.

Only a few counts were recorded for this clonotype. A much larger clone differs by one base, so this may be a read error. V usage is TRBV6-2 or TRBV6-3 and J usage is TRBJ2-1; the D gene is possibly TRBD2 (6 bases). The CDR3 covers 16 residues. The germline V gene encodes CDR1 MNHEY and CDR2 SVGEGT. Written as DNA, the CDR3 is TGTGCCAGCAGCACGCACGGGAGCCGCTCCTACAATGAGCAGCTCTTC. Its translation is CASSTHGSRSYNEQLF.

The table lists this clonotype with a few counts. A read error may explain this, as a much larger clone is one base away. The chain employs TRBV9 and TRBJ2-1; D remains ambiguous. CDR3 length equals 14 residues. Germline loops: CDR1 SGDLS, CDR2 YYNGEE. The CDR3 is CVSSPQLAGDEQFF. As DNA, the CDR3 is TGTGTCAGCAGCCCTCAGTTGGCAGGTGATGAGCAGTTCTTC.

Regarding this clonotype: The germline gene is not matched at one end of the junction; a read error may be the cause. The gene calls are TRBV6-2 or TRBV6-3 and TRBJ2-4; D uncertain. Germline CDR1 reads MNHEY; CDR2 reads SVGEGT. The CDR3 length is 14 residues. CDR3 sequence: CASGPVTWENIQYF. CDR3 bases: TGTGCCAGCGGACCGGTCACATGGGAAAACATTCAATACTTC.

Comments on this clonotype: The junction and the germline gene differ at one end; a read error may be behind it. The rearrangement joins TRBV11-2 to TRBJ2-1; possible D gene TRBD1, 5 bases. The V gene's germline CDR1 is SGHAT and CDR2 FQNNGV. CDR3 size: 17 residues. The CDR3 spells CASVWGYSSASYNEQFF. The DNA of the CDR3 is TGTGCCAGCGTTTGGGGCTACAGCTCCGCCTCCTACAATGAGCAGTTTTTC.

The V call is TRBV14, the J call TRBJ2-1; 9 bases align to TRBD2. Trimming took 4 bases from V and 4 from J; bases not matched to a gene: 11. The CDR3 has 17 amino acids. Germline CDR1 and CDR2: SGHDN and FVKESK. The CDR3 here is CASSPPLVAGDYNEQFF. Written as DNA, the CDR3 is TGTGCCAGCAGCCCCCCATTGGTAGCGGGGGATTACAATGAGCAGTTCTTC.

The chain recombines TRBV29-1 with TRBJ2-1, with D hard to call. The V end was cut by 3 bases, the J end by 6 bases, with 12 bases between. The germline gives CDR1 SQVTM, CDR2 ANQGSEA. The CDR3 contains 13 residues. CDR3 residues: CSVDATKGNEQFF. CDR3 in DNA: TGCAGCGTTGACGCGACAAAGGGCAATGAGCAGTTCTTC.

On this clonotype: A read error may be the cause here, since a much bigger clone is one base away. V is TRBV5-6 and J is TRBJ2-4, with D unclear. The CDR3 extends over 16 amino acids. Germline values: CDR1 SGHDT, CDR2 YYEEEE. Trimming shortened V by 3 bases and J by 0 bases, and 13 bases separated the two germline ends. The CDR3 loop is CASSSTMELAKNIQYF. For the CDR3, the DNA is TGTGCCAGCAGCTCCACAATGGAACTAGCCAAAAACATTCAGTACTTC.

As concerns this clonotype: At one boundary the junction diverges from the germline segment, which might be a read error. The genes are TRBV5-8 and TRBJ1-1; TRBD1 matches 7 bases. The CDR3 length is 14 residues. Germline V lookup: CDR1 SGHTS, CDR2 YDEGEE. For the CDR3, the DNA is TGTGCCAGCAGCAGACAGGGTGCGAACATTGAAGCTTTCTTT. Translation gives CASSRQGANIEAFF.

This clonotype was picked up a small number of times. At one boundary the junction diverges from the germline segment, which might be a read error. This chain links TRBV7-8 with TRBJ2-2; 7 nucleotides align to TRBD1. Germline-derived CDR1 and CDR2 are SGHVS and FQNEAQ. This CDR3 has 15 amino acids. CDR3 DNA: TGTGCCAGCAGCACCGGGACAGTGAACACCGGGGAGCTGTTGTTT. It yields the protein CASSTGTVNTGELLF. The full variable domain, completed using reference TRBV7-8 and TRBJ2-2, is GAGVSQSPRYKVAKRGQDVALRCDPISGHVSLFWYQQALGQGPEFLTYFQNEAQLDKSGLPSDRFFAERPEGSVSTLKIQRTQQEDSAVYLCASSTGTVNTGELLFGEGSRLTVL.

V usage is TRBV4-1 and J usage is TRBJ2-5, with D possibly being TRBD1 (7 bases). Germline V CDR1 and CDR2: MGHRA, YSYEKL. The germline V and J ends were trimmed by 4 bases and 0 bases, with 15 bases remaining between them. CDR3 size: 16 residues. CDR3 DNA sequence: TGCGCCAGCAGCCCAGGCGGCGGGACAGACCAAGAGACCCAGTACTTC. It yields the protein CASSPGGGTDQETQYF.

On this clonotype: A much larger clone differs from this one at a single base, so this may be a read error. The chain joins TRBV12-3 or TRBV12-4 to TRBJ1-2, with a tentative D call TRBD1 (6 bases). V lost 5 bases to trimming and J lost 6 bases, with 16 bases between them. The CDR3 is 14 residues long. This CDR3 is CASSVTGKGHGYTF. DNA for the CDR3: TGTGCCAGCAGTGTTACAGGGAAAGGCCATGGCTACACCTTC.

Notes on this clonotype: As the CDR3 is not closed by the conserved phenylalanine or tryptophan, this likely results from a read error. The chain has TRBV5-6 and TRBJ2-7; tentatively, D is TRBD1 or TRBD2 (5 bases each). The CDR3 is 16 residues long. Per the germline V gene, CDR1 is SGHDT and CDR2 is YYEEEE. For the CDR3, the DNA is TGTGCCAGCAGCTCCGTTGTCCGGGACGGGACCTACGGGCAGTACTCC. It codes for CASSSVVRDGTYGQYS.

Notes on this clonotype: A much larger clone differs by one base, so this may be a read error. This sequence joins TRBV5-4 and TRBJ1-1; a possible D gene is TRBD1 (6 bases). The CDR3 is made up of 13 amino acids. Germline V gene sequence: CDR1 SGHNT, CDR2 YYREEE (reference sequence). This CDR3 is CARSSGQNTEAFF. In DNA, the CDR3 is TGTGCCAGAAGCTCGGGACAGAACACTGAAGCTTTCTTT.

The chain employs TRBV6-5 and TRBJ1-3; TRBD1 might be the D (6 bases). CDR1 is MNHEY and CDR2 is SVGAGI in the germline V gene. Trimming removed 10 bases from V and 5 bases from J, with 18 bases in between. The CDR3 extends over 14 amino acids. In DNA form, the CDR3 reads TGTGCCAACAAAGCAGGGGACCCTCGAAACACCATATATTTT. The encoded protein is CANKAGDPRNTIYF.

On this clonotype: As the CDR3 is not closed by the conserved phenylalanine or tryptophan, this likely results from a read error. The chain uses TRBV11-2 and TRBJ2-3; D may be TRBD1 (7 bases). The CDR3 is 15 amino acids. Germline CDR1 and CDR2: SGHAT and FQNNGV. The ends were cut back, 3 bases at V and 2 bases at J, with 12 bases in the middle. The CDR3 region has the DNA TGTGCCAGCAGCTTGCAGGGGGGCGTCACAGATACGCAGTATGTT. Translated, it gives CASSLQGGVTDTQYV.

This clonotype was seen only a few times. One junction end does not reproduce the germline sequence, and a read error may be involved. The chain recombines TRBV7-8 with TRBJ2-2; 7 bases are shared with TRBD1. Germline CDR1 and CDR2: SGHVS and FQNEAQ. This CDR3 is 15 amino acids long. The CDR3 bases are TGTGCCAGCAGCACCGGGACAGTGAACACCCGGGAGCTGTTTTTT. This codes for CASSTGTVNTRELFF.

As regards this clonotype: The conserved closing phenylalanine or tryptophan is absent in this CDR3, likely reflecting a read error. This sequence joins TRBV11-2 and TRBJ1-2; D is unresolved. Germline V gene sequence: CDR1 SGHAT, CDR2 FQNNGV. The CDR3 runs to 13 residues. The CDR3 bases are TGTGCCAGCAGCGGATCCGGGCTCTATGGTTACACCTTG. It is translated as CASSGSGLYGYTL.

Concerning this clonotype: At one of its ends the junction is not consistent with the germline gene, which may arise from a read error. This chain joins TRBV12-3 or TRBV12-4 and TRBJ2-5; 9 bases match TRBD2. The CDR3 loop spans 14 amino acids. CDR3 bases: TGTGCCAGCACGGCGGGGGGGATGCAAGAGACCCAGCACTTC. Encoded protein: CASTAGGMQETQHF.

Points on this clonotype: A read error may explain this, as a much larger clone is one base away. The chain employs TRBV13 and TRBJ2-3; tentative D call: TRBD2 (5 bases). The germline V gene has CDR1 PRHDT and CDR2 FYEKMQ (reference sequence). The germline V and J ends were trimmed by 3 bases and 4 bases, with 14 bases remaining between them. The CDR3 spans 15 residues. This CDR3 is CASSLCRGSADTQYF. The CDR3, as DNA: TGTGCCAGCAGCTTGTGTAGAGGGTCTGCAGATACGCAGTATTTT. Full variable domain (rest looked up from reference TRBV13 and TRBJ2-3): AAGVIQSPRHLIKEKRETATLKCYPIPRHDTVYWYQQGPGQDPQFLISFYEKMQSDKGSIPDRFSAQQFSDYHSELNMSSLELGDSALYFCASSLCRGSADTQYFGPGTRLTVL.

Turning to this clonotype: The junction and the germline gene differ at one end; a read error may be behind it. The chain links TRBV5-4 to TRBJ1-2; the D gene is possibly TRBD1 (5 bases). This CDR3 is built from 16 residues. Germline loops: CDR1 SGHNT, CDR2 YYREEE (reference sequence). CDR3 DNA: TGTGCCAACAGCTTGCATGGCAGGGAGAGGTTAATGGGCTACACCTTC. Amino acids: CANSLHGRERLMGYTF.

With respect to this clonotype: A clone one base away is much larger, so this may be a read error. This chain uses TRBV20-1 with TRBJ1-6; 9 nucleotides align to TRBD1. The germline V gene has CDR1 DFQATT and CDR2 SNEGSKA (reference sequence). The J segment lost 5 bases and the V segment lost 5 bases, leaving 7 bases of the junction unmatched. The CDR3 is made up of 15 amino acids. The CDR3 sequence: CSADDRGLNNSPLHF. As DNA, the CDR3 is TGCAGTGCTGACGACAGGGGGTTGAATAATTCACCCCTCCACTTT.